These T cell receptor beta chains were read from a single sample in a study of tumor-infiltrating lymphocytes in oesophageal squamous cell carcinoma. Each CDR3 protein is one row after TCRdb ran MiXCR on the PCR reads. The data show about 20,000 distinct CDR3 sequences, 35% to 45% seen once. Specimen: normal esophageal tissue next to the tumor. These receptors were collected from a female donor with esophageal squamous cell carcinoma. Both conserved end residues are part of each CDR3. The D gene is left open where the match is weak.

>15|TRBV7-3|TRBJ2-2|TRBD2
CASSLKSGITGELFF
>15|TRBV12-3/TRBV12-4|TRBJ2-7|NA
CASSLRASGAGEQYF
>12|TRBV19|TRBJ2-7|NA
CASSRTTGVSYF
>13|TRBV7-2|TRBJ1-1|NA
CASSWQGRTEAFF
>15|TRBV7-8|TRBJ1-5|NA
CASSPNGRGNQPQHF
>18|TRBV10-2|NA|TRBD2
CASSQTGTSGRILFEQYF
>15|TRBV24-1|TRBJ2-5|NA
CATRGEGVGQETQYF
>16|TRBV6-1|TRBJ2-1|TRBD2
CASSSPTSGRTDEQFF
>16|TRBV6-1|TRBJ1-1|NA
CASRRGAGALNTEAFF
>16|TRBV6-9|NA|TRBD2
CASSSGTSGGWETQYF
>12|TRBV12-5|TRBJ2-7|NA
CASGVGSNEQYF